There are many counts of the clone carrying this T cell receptor (beta chain). The antigen remains unidentified. This record belongs to a study of T cells after yellow fever vaccination. Points from the study as a whole: Most primary-vaccination clones reappeared after the booster (approximately 97% CD4, 85% to 90% CD8).

TCRdb passed the 5' RACE reads through MiXCR, listing each CDR3 protein once. The sample includes a few hundred thousand distinct CDR3 sequences, roughly 8% of them seen just once. Between the trimmed V and J ends, which lost 4 bases and 4 bases, there was a span of 9 bases. CDR1 is KGHDR and CDR2 is SFDVKD in the germline V gene. The length of the CDR3 is 13 residues. The source of this sequence is a man between 18 and 35 years old who received the YFV17D yellow fever vaccine. The source was PBMCs, collected roughly seven weeks after the first yellow fever vaccination. The chain uses TRBV24-1 and TRBJ1-2; D not certain. The DNA of the CDR3 is TGTGCCACCAGTGAGTTGGACGGCTATGGCTACACCTTC. Translation: CATSELDGYGYTF.